The rows below give T cell receptor beta chains drawn from one sample of a study of blood T cell repertoires in COVID-19. Method: immunoSEQ multiplex PCR; TCRdb's copy keeps in-frame clones and lacks some. The table records about 350,000 clones, about 90% of them present only once. Sequencing was performed on PBMCs or T cells enriched from blood (not recorded which). The receptors derive from a woman between 25 and 40 years old who had recovered from COVID-19. Both conserved end residues are part of each CDR3. The D gene is left open where the match is weak.

j_call,d_call,cdr3_length,v_call,cdr3_nt,cdr3_aa
TRBJ2-7,TRBD2,15,TRBV6-5,TGTGCCAGCAGTCAGACTTGGGGACTAGACAGCGAGCAGTACTTC,CASSQTWGLDSEQYF
TRBJ2-3,TRBD2,16,TRBV5-1,TGCGCCAGCAGCTTTCAAGCGGGGGGGCACGCAGATACGCAGTATTTT,CASSFQAGGHADTQYF
TRBJ1-1,.,14,TRBV5-1,TGCGCCAGCAGCATACAGGGACCCCCGCCCGAAGCTTTCTTT,CASSIQGPPPEAFF
TRBJ2-3,TRBD1,13,TRBV6-5,TGTGCCGTGTCCCGGGACAGGGAAGATACGCAGTATTTT,CAVSRDREDTQYF
TRBJ2-1,.,13,TRBV7-2,TGTGCCAGCAGCTTAGTATGGGCAAATGAGCAGTTCTTC,CASSLVWANEQFF
TRBJ2-5,.,15,TRBV19,TGTGCCAGTAGTATAGCTAGAGGGGGAACAGAGACCCAGTACTTC,CASSIARGGTETQYF
TRBJ1-4,.,14,TRBV7-8,TGTGCCAGCAGCTTAGGGCAGGGTGGCGAAAAACTGTTTTTT,CASSLGQGGEKLFF
TRBJ1-2,.,13,TRBV30,TGTGCCCGTTCAAAACAGGACGCCTATGGCTACACCTTC,CARSKQDAYGYTF
TRBJ1-5,.,16,TRBV18,TGTGCCAGCTCACCAAGTTCGCAGGGAAGCCGACAGCCCCAGCATTTT,CASSPSSQGSRQPQHF
TRBJ2-3,.,14,TRBV6-5,TGTGCCAGCAGCCTAACAGGTTATAGGGATACGCAGTATTTT,CASSLTGYRDTQYF
TRBJ2-7,.,12,TRBV5-6,TGTGCCAGCAGCTTTGGCAGGCGCGAGCAGTACTTC,CASSFGRREQYF